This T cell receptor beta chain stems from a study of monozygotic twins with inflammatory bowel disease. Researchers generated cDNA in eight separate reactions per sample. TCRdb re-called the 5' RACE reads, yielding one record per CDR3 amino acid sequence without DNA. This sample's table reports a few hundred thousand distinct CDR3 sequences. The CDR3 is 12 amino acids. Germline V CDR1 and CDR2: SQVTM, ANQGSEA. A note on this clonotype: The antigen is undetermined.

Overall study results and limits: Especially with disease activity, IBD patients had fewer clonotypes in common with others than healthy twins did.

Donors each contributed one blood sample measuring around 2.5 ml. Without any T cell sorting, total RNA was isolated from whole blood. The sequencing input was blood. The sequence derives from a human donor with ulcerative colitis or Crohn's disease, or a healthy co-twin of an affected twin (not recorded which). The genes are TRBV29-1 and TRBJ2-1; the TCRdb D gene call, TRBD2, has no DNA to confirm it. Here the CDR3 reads CSAPTTYNEQFF.